These 24 T cell receptor beta chains were all obtained from the same sample, sequenced in a study of T cell changes during pregnancy in multiple sclerosis. Here immunoSEQ multiplex PCR was the method, and the copy in TCRdb shows in-frame clones only, minus some. The sample lists about 75,000 clones; about 90% were seen once. The sample in question was peripheral blood, obtained in the first trimester of pregnancy. These receptors were obtained from a female donor in good health, enrolled as a control in a pregnancy study.

The V call is TRBV28, the J call TRBJ1-2; D gene ambiguous. The CDR3 runs 12 residues. Trimming shortened V by 11 bases and J by 2 bases, and 12 bases separated the two germline ends. CDR1 and CDR2 from the germline V gene are MDHEN and SYDVKM. CDR3 residues: CACLGANYGYTF. For the CDR3, the DNA is TGTGCCTGTTTGGGCGCCAACTATGGCTACACCTTC.

Written as DNA, the CDR3 is TGTGCCAGCAGCAAAGGAGGGCAGGGGGCGACTGAAGCTTTCTTT. As protein: CASSKGGQGATEAFF. The chain carries TRBV21-1 and TRBJ1-1; the table calls TRBD1, which could not be checked here. TRBV21-1 is reported as a pseudogene. This CDR3 is built from 15 residues.

The CDR3 DNA sequence: TGTGCCTGGAGTGTGGCGGGAGCGTGGAACATTCAGTACTTC. This encodes CAWSVAGAWNIQYF. The chain recombines TRBV30 with TRBJ2-4; 7 bases are a match to TRBD2. The CDR3 contains 14 residues. Losses at the gene ends were 0 bases for V and 7 bases for J; bases not matched to a gene: 6. Germline V lookup: CDR1 GTSNPN, CDR2 SVGIG (reference sequence). Full variable domain (rest looked up from reference TRBV30 and TRBJ2-4): SQTIHQWPATLVQPVGSPLSLECTVEGTSNPNLYWYRQAAGRGLQLLFYSVGIGQISSEVPQNLSASRPQDRQFILSSKKLLLSDSGFYLCAWSVAGAWNIQYFGAGTRLSVL.

CDR3 protein: CASTTGSRNTEAFF. The CDR3 nucleotides read TGTGCCAGCACAACAGGGAGTCGGAACACTGAAGCTTTCTTT. The rearrangement uses TRBV6-5 and TRBJ1-1, with D maybe TRBD1 (6 bases). Germline assignment: CDR1 MNHEY and CDR2 SVGAGI. Trimming left V 7 bases short and J 1 base short, with 13 bases between. CDR3 length equals 14 residues.

J is TRBJ2-3 and V is TRBV10-3, with 8 bases aligning to TRBD2. Germline-derived CDR1 and CDR2 are ENHRY and SYGVKD. Trimming cost V 5 bases and J 4 bases; bases outside gene matches: 5. The length of the CDR3 is 14 residues. The CDR3 reads CAISFGTSADTQYF. The CDR3 DNA follows: TGTGCCATCAGTTTCGGGACTAGTGCAGATACGCAGTATTTT.

Here the CDR3 DNA reads TGTGCCAGCAGTTCAATCACAGCCCCTGGACAGCTCCTCTATGGCTACACCTTC. Encoded protein: CASSSITAPGQLLYGYTF. The genes are TRBV28 and TRBJ1-2; possibly TRBD1 for D (6 bases). Trimming shortened V by 4 bases and J by 4 bases, and 25 bases separated the two germline ends. Germline-derived CDR1 and CDR2 are MDHEN and SYDVKM. The CDR3 is 18 amino acids.

The gene calls are TRBV27 and TRBJ1-5; the match to TRBD1 covers 7 bases. The length of the CDR3 is 15 residues. CDR1 and CDR2 from the germline V gene are MNHEY and SMNVEV (reference sequence). Trimming at V came to 5 bases and at J to 3 bases, leaving 7 bases not matched to a gene. Written as DNA, the CDR3 is TGTGCCAGCAGTACACAGGGGACCTTCAATCAGCCCCAGCATTTT. Its protein is CASSTQGTFNQPQHF.

This chain connects TRBV6-5 to TRBJ2-7; TRBD1 agrees at 8 bases. The CDR3 has 14 residues. The ends lost 4 bases at V and 6 bases at J; junction bases unmatched: 8. Per the germline V gene, CDR1 is MNHEY and CDR2 is SVGAGI. The CDR3 nucleotides are TGTGCCAGCAGTTCCGGACAGGGCCCGAGCGAGCAGTACTTC. It codes for CASSSGQGPSEQYF.

This chain links TRBV7-9 with TRBJ2-3, with no clear D. CDR1 SEHNR and CDR2 FQNEAQ come from the germline V gene (reference sequence). This CDR3 contains 12 residues. Deletions cut 4 bases from V and 2 bases from J, with 4 bases between. CDR3 amino acids: CASSSFTDTQYF. DNA for the CDR3: TGTGCCAGCAGCTCCTTCACAGATACGCAGTATTTT.

This clone was picked up a small number of times. The CDR3 DNA reads as TGTGCCAGCAGCTTCCGCCAGGATGGATCCTACGAGCAGTACTTC. Its protein is CASSFRQDGSYEQYF. The chain links TRBV5-8 to TRBJ2-7; D is unclear. The CDR3 runs 15 residues. V dropped 2 bases and J dropped 1 base, with 13 bases sitting between them. CDR1 and CDR2 (germline): SGHTS, YDEGEE. Variable domain in full (rest from reference TRBV5-8 and TRBJ2-7): EAGVTQSPTHLIKTRGQQATLRCSPISGHTSVYWYQQALGLGLQFLLWYDEGEERNRGNFPPRFSGRQFPNYSSELNVNALELEDSALYLCASSFRQDGSYEQYFGPGTRLTVT.

The chain is built from TRBV5-6 and TRBJ2-1; 7 bases line up with TRBD1. Trimming at V came to 4 bases and at J to 3 bases, leaving 7 bases not matched to a gene. Per the germline V gene, CDR1 is SGHDT and CDR2 is YYEEEE. There are 15 residues in the CDR3. The CDR3 nucleotides are TGTGCCAGCAGCCCCGGGGACAGCTACTACAATGAGCAGTTCTTC. It yields the protein CASSPGDSYYNEQFF.

The chain carries TRBV15 and TRBJ2-5, with D perhaps matching TRBD2 (6 bases). Trimming pared 3 bases from V and 0 bases from J, leaving 8 bases between. This CDR3 has 14 residues. CDR1 is LNHNV and CDR2 is YYDKDF in the germline V gene (reference sequence). CDR3 amino acids: CATSSPGDQETQYF. The CDR3, as DNA: TGTGCCACCAGCAGCCCGGGAGACCAAGAGACCCAGTACTTC.

The genes are TRBV2 and TRBJ1-1; 9 nucleotides match TRBD1. CDR3 length: 14 residues. Trimming removed 6 bases from V and 4 bases from J; junction bases left unmatched: 6. The germline V gene has CDR1 SNHLY and CDR2 FYNNEI. CDR3 DNA sequence: TGTGCCAGCAGAGTACAGGGGGCCAGCACTGAAGCTTTCTTT. Translation gives CASRVQGASTEAFF.

J is TRBJ2-7 and V is TRBV4-3; D possibly corresponds to TRBD2 (5 bases). Trimming stripped 0 bases from V and 0 bases from J, with 9 bases between. The germline CDR1 and CDR2 sequences are LGHNA and YSLEER. The CDR3 is 15 residues long. The CDR3 spells CASSQDRGSSYEQYF. In nucleotides, the CDR3 is TGCGCCAGCAGCCAAGATCGCGGGTCCTCCTACGAGCAGTACTTC.

The CDR3 is CASSYSVSAYGYTF. DNA of the CDR3: TGTGCCAGCAGTTACTCCGTGTCAGCGTATGGCTACACCTTC. The chain employs TRBV6-6 and TRBJ1-2; D unclear. The ends were cut back, 0 bases at V and 5 bases at J, with 10 bases in the middle. The CDR3 contains 14 residues. CDR1 and CDR2 (germline): MNHNY, SVGAGI (reference sequence).

This clone was detected once. This chain uses TRBV18 with TRBJ1-1; 8 nucleotides agree with TRBD1. Germline V CDR1 and CDR2: KGHSH, LQKENI. V shed 0 bases, J shed 10 bases, and the junction held 10 bases outside the gene matches. The CDR3 covers 15 residues. The chain's CDR3 is CASSPPIGQGKIAFF. The CDR3 nucleotides are TGTGCCAGCTCACCACCGATCGGACAGGGAAAAATAGCTTTCTTT.

The chain couples TRBV12-5 to TRBJ2-1; 10 nucleotides line up with TRBD1. The CDR3 totals 18 residues. Germline-derived CDR1 and CDR2 are LGHNT and FRNRAP. Trimming removed 3 bases from V and 1 base from J; junction bases left unmatched: 9. The CDR3 protein is CASGFPRRQGASYNEQFF. The CDR3 region has the DNA TGTGCTAGTGGTTTCCCACGTCGACAGGGGGCTTCCTACAATGAGCAGTTCTTC.

The chain combines TRBV5-6 with TRBJ2-3, with 8 positions matching TRBD2. Trimming at V came to 2 bases and at J to 2 bases, leaving 7 bases not matched to a gene. There are 16 residues in the CDR3. Germline V CDR1 and CDR2: SGHDT, YYEEEE. CDR3: CASSFGFSGVTDTQYF. The DNA of the CDR3 is TGTGCCAGCAGCTTTGGTTTTAGCGGGGTCACAGATACGCAGTATTTT.

The rearrangement uses TRBV7-2 and TRBJ2-7, with TRBD2 matching 8 bases. After removal of 1 base from V and 7 bases from J, the junction contained 6 bases not matched to a gene. Germline V gene lookup returns CDR1 SGHTA and CDR2 FQGNSA. The CDR3 is 14 residues long. The CDR3 region has the DNA TGTGCCAGCAGCTTAGTCGGGGGGGTTGGAGAGCAGTACTTC. It yields the protein CASSLVGGVGEQYF.

The chain combines TRBV5-4 with TRBJ2-1, with 8 bases fitting TRBD2. With 1 base clipped from V and 6 bases from J, the junction kept 6 bases outside the gene matches. Germline V lookup: CDR1 SGHNT, CDR2 YYREEE (reference sequence). The CDR3 runs 15 residues. The CDR3 loop is CASSLRSGGGNEQFF. As DNA, the CDR3 is TGTGCCAGCAGCTTGAGGTCGGGAGGGGGCAATGAGCAGTTCTTC. The full variable domain, rest sourced from reference TRBV5-4 and TRBJ2-1, is ETGVTQSPTHLIKTRGQQVTLRCSSQSGHNTVSWYQQALGQGPQFIFQYYREEENGRGNFPPRFSGLQFPNYSSELNVNALELDDSALYLCASSLRSGGGNEQFFGPGTRLTVL.

The rearrangement joins TRBV1 to TRBJ2-7; the table's D call, TRBD1, was not checked against the DNA. TRBV1 is a pseudogene locus. This CDR3 contains 17 residues. CDR3 sequence reads: CTSSQEYSAGESYEQYF. The CDR3, as DNA: TGCACCAGCAGCCAAGAGTACTCGGCAGGGGAGTCCTACGAGCAGTACTTC.

The chain uses TRBV5-1 and TRBJ1-1; 9 positions match TRBD1. The CDR3 is 12 residues long. J lost 9 bases, V lost 0 bases, and 0 bases had no gene match. Per germline, CDR1 SGHRS and CDR2 YFSETQ. The CDR3 spells CASSLDRGQAFF. CDR3 sequence (DNA): TGCGCCAGCAGCTTGGACAGGGGGCAAGCTTTCTTT.

The chain carries TRBV11-2 and TRBJ2-6; 9 positions agree with TRBD1. J was trimmed by 3 bases and V by 5 bases; bases with no gene match: 14. The CDR3 covers 19 residues. The V gene's germline CDR1 is SGHAT and CDR2 FQNNGV. CDR3: CASSEGPGQGPLGANVLTF. CDR3 bases: TGTGCCAGCAGCGAGGGACCGGGACAGGGACCGCTTGGGGCCAACGTCCTGACTTTC.

The gene calls are TRBV7-8 and TRBJ2-1, with 14 positions matching TRBD2. The length of the CDR3 is 19 residues. V trimming: 8 bases; J trimming: 2 bases; junction bases outside the gene matches: 14. Germline V gives CDR1 SGHVS, CDR2 FQNEAQ. CDR3 bases: TGTGCCAGCGGTTTGGCCGGGACTAGCGGGGGTCCCCCCTACAATGAGCAGTTCTTC. This sequence encodes CASGLAGTSGGPPYNEQFF.